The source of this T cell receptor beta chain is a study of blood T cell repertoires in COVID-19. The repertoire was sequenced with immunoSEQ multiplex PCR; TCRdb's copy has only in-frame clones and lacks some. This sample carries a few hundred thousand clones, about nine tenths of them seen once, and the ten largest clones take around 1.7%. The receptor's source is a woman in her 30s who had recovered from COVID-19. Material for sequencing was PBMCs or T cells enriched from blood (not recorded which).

CDR3 residues: CASSLEATGVSDTQYF. Here the CDR3 DNA reads TGCGCCAGCAGCTTGGAGGCGACAGGGGTTTCAGATACGCAGTATTTT. The rearrangement links TRBV5-1 to TRBJ2-3; 8 nucleotides agree with TRBD1. The trim removed 0 bases at V and 4 bases at J, leaving 7 bases unmatched. The CDR3 sequence is 16 residues long. Germline V gene sequence: CDR1 SGHRS, CDR2 YFSETQ.